The 17 T cell receptor beta chains given below trace back to one sample, sequenced in a study of cytomegalovirus exposure and HLA in healthy donors. PCR was performed using 60 Vbeta and 13 Jbeta primers. Produced via immunoSEQ multiplex PCR; TCRdb's table is partial and in-frame only. The sample carries roughly 100,000 clones, around 80% recorded once. Sequencing used PBMCs. The origin of the receptors is a male donor in good health and CMV-seronegative.

The chain carries TRBV4-2 and TRBJ2-5, with 7 positions matching TRBD2. Trimming at V came to 4 bases and at J to 2 bases, leaving 16 bases not matched to a gene. CDR1 LGHNA and CDR2 YNFKEQ come from the germline V gene. The CDR3 runs 18 residues. CDR3 nucleotides: TGTGCCAGCAGCCGAACTTTTGGGTCTAGCGGAGGGCAAGAGACCCAGTACTTC. Translation gives CASSRTFGSSGGQETQYF.

DNA of the CDR3: TGTGCCTGGAGCCTAGACAGTTATGGCAATCAGCCCCAGCATTTT. Its translation: CAWSLDSYGNQPQHF. J is TRBJ1-5 and V is TRBV30, with D possibly matching TRBD1 (5 bases). CDR3 length: 15 amino acids. Germline loops: CDR1 GTSNPN, CDR2 SVGIG (reference sequence). V was cut by 3 bases and J by 2 bases, with 14 bases left in between.

The chain links TRBV10-3 to TRBJ1-3; no clear D gene. V shed 6 bases and J shed 0 bases, with 18 bases lying between them. The CDR3 consists of 17 residues. CDR1 and CDR2 from the germline V gene are ENHRY and SYGVKD. The CDR3 DNA follows: TGTGCCATCAGCGCTCGGGAGACCATACACTCTGGAAACACCATATATTTT. Protein: CAISARETIHSGNTIYF.

The chain uses TRBV9 and TRBJ1-5; TRBD1 is a possible D gene (6 bases). The germline V gene encodes CDR1 SGDLS and CDR2 YYNGEE. V was shortened by 5 bases and J by 7 bases, with 13 bases between the two germline ends. The CDR3 sequence is 13 residues long. The CDR3 nucleotides are TGTGCCAGCAGTCCAGGGGAGGGACAGCCCCAGCATTTT. It is translated as CASSPGEGQPQHF.

The chain couples TRBV2 to TRBJ2-4; 7 nucleotides match TRBD2. The V gene end was trimmed by 8 bases and the J gene end by 8 bases; junction bases not matched to a gene: 12. The CDR3 extends over 14 amino acids. CDR1 SNHLY and CDR2 FYNNEI come from the germline V gene. The CDR3 nucleotides read TGTGCCAGCTTGCGGGAGTACGGTTTCGACATTCAGTACTTC. As protein: CASLREYGFDIQYF.

V usage is TRBV18 and J usage is TRBJ1-5; 8 bases map to TRBD1. After removal of 3 bases from V and 7 bases from J, the junction contained 8 bases not matched to a gene. CDR1 is KGHSH and CDR2 is LQKENI in the germline V gene. The CDR3 totals 15 residues. CDR3 coding DNA: TGTGCCAGCTCACCGGGACAGGCACGCGAACAGCCCCAGCATTTT. Translating it yields CASSPGQAREQPQHF.

The rearrangement uses TRBV2 and TRBJ1-2; D remains ambiguous. The CDR3 has 14 residues. Trimming pared 2 bases from V and 4 bases from J, leaving 11 bases between. Germline V gives CDR1 SNHLY, CDR2 FYNNEI. CDR3 coding DNA: TGTGCCAGCAGTGAAACCCGGACTTCCTATGGCTACACCTTC. Encoded protein: CASSETRTSYGYTF.

The chain uses TRBV4-1 and TRBJ2-1; possibly TRBD1 for D (5 bases). CDR1 MGHRA and CDR2 YSYEKL come from the germline V gene. The ends were cut back, 2 bases at V and 10 bases at J, with 12 bases in the middle. The CDR3 length is 13 residues. CDR3 loop: CASSQLWTYEQFF. The CDR3 bases are TGCGCCAGCAGCCAACTCTGGACATACGAGCAGTTCTTC.

This chain uses TRBV15 with TRBJ1-1; tentative D call: TRBD1 (5 bases). V was shortened by 0 bases and J by 4 bases, with 12 bases between the two germline ends. In germline, CDR1 is LNHNV, CDR2 YYDKDF (reference sequence). This CDR3 contains 15 residues. CDR3 in DNA: TGTGCCACCAGCAGAGATCTTAAAGGGGCCACTGAAGCTTTCTTT. This gives the protein CATSRDLKGATEAFF.

The V gene is TRBV7-8, the J gene TRBJ2-2; 11 nucleotides agree with TRBD2. Germline V lookup: CDR1 SGHVS, CDR2 FQNEAQ. Losses at the gene ends were 1 base for V and 5 bases for J; bases not matched to a gene: 15. This CDR3 is built from 20 residues. The CDR3: CASSLGSASGRIVGTGELFF. CDR3 DNA: TGTGCCAGCAGCTTAGGGTCGGCTAGCGGGAGGATAGTGGGGACCGGGGAGCTGTTTTTT.

The V call is TRBV14, the J call TRBJ2-1; the match to TRBD2 covers 8 bases. This CDR3 spans 15 amino acids. The junction had 10 bases not matched to a gene; V was cut back by 1 base and J by 11 bases. Germline V gene lookup returns CDR1 SGHDN and CDR2 FVKESK. In DNA, the CDR3 is TGTGCCAGCAGCCAAGGAAGAAGCGGGAGTTTCCAGCAGTTCTTC. It translates to CASSQGRSGSFQQFF.

As concerns this clone: Within the sample, other DNA sequences also encode this same CDR3. The chain is built from TRBV30 and TRBJ1-1; no clear D gene. CDR1 and CDR2 (germline): GTSNPN, SVGIG (reference sequence). The CDR3 contains 13 residues. V was cut by 2 bases and J by 6 bases, with 13 bases left in between. In DNA, the CDR3 is TGTGCCTGGAGTAGCGGCCAGGCGTCTGAAGCTTTCTTT. Translation gives CAWSSGQASEAFF. The variable domain in full, with the rest retrieved from reference TRBV30 and TRBJ1-1, is SQTIHQWPATLVQPVGSPLSLECTVEGTSNPNLYWYRQAAGRGLQLLFYSVGIGQISSEVPQNLSASRPQDRQFILSSKKLLLSDSGFYLCAWSSGQASEAFFGQGTRLTVV.

This clone was seen only once. J is TRBJ1-3 and V is TRBV2; D gene unclear. V lost 5 bases to trimming and J lost 12 bases, with 20 bases between them. This CDR3 region has 14 residues. CDR1 SNHLY and CDR2 FYNNEI come from the germline V gene. This CDR3 reads CASSPDRASGNIYF. CDR3 sequence (DNA): TGTGCCAGCAGTCCGGACCGGGCGAGCGGAAACATATATTTT.

The chain recombines TRBV28 with TRBJ1-2; TRBD1 agrees at 7 bases. In germline, CDR1 is MDHEN, CDR2 SYDVKM. The J segment lost 5 bases and the V segment lost 5 bases, leaving 5 bases of the junction unmatched. CDR3 length equals 13 residues. CDR3 in amino acids: CASSPRGRYGYTF. CDR3 DNA: TGTGCCAGCAGTCCCAGGGGGAGGTATGGCTACACCTTC.

This clone has just one count. The V call is TRBV7-9, the J call TRBJ2-2; 11 bases are a match to TRBD2. Losses at the gene ends were 3 bases for V and 4 bases for J; bases not matched to a gene: 4. The CDR3 has 16 residues. The V gene's germline CDR1 is SEHNR and CDR2 FQNEAQ (reference sequence). CDR3 loop: CASSFFLAGGTGELFF. Here the CDR3 DNA reads TGTGCCAGCAGCTTCTTCCTAGCGGGAGGCACCGGGGAGCTGTTTTTT.

The V and J genes are TRBV18 and TRBJ2-1; a weak D match, TRBD1 (5 bases). CDR1 and CDR2 (germline): KGHSH, LQKENI. V gave up 6 bases and J gave up 9 bases, with 12 bases separating them. The CDR3 consists of 12 residues. CDR3 in DNA: TGTGCCAGCTCCACTGGGCAGGGTGAGCAGTTCTTC. Encoded protein: CASSTGQGEQFF. Full variable domain (missing parts from reference TRBV18 and TRBJ2-1): NAGVMQNPRHLVRRRGQEARLRCSPMKGHSHVYWYRQLPEEGLKFMVYLQKENIIDESGMPKERFSAEFPKEGPSILRIQQVVRGDSAAYFCASSTGQGEQFFGPGTRLTVL.

In regard to this clone: The limits of the CDR3 on the DNA are not certain, so only TCRdb's listed CDR3 is given. CDR3 sequence: CASSSSTGIRGTQYF. The V call is TRBV28, the J call TRBJ2-3; the table's D call of TRBD1 was not tested on the DNA. CDR1 and CDR2 from the germline V gene are MDHEN and SYDVKM. Inclusive of both ends, the CDR3 amounts to 15 amino acids.